This entry is about one T cell receptor beta chain. Per the original data handling: Amplified reference gene primers provided the basis for estimating nucleated cell counts. Sequencing used immunoSEQ multiplex PCR; TCRdb keeps in-frame clones, though not all of them. That table gives V, J and clone size, and the DNA gave D and trimming. The table shows roughly 180,000 clones, with less than 85% occurring only once. Researchers sorted participants into cohorts using their self-reported clinical history. This sample was included in a study of blood T cell repertoires in COVID-19. Turning to the study itself: Whether acute or convalescent, the COVID-19 samples came from the United States, Italy and Spain. The cDNA or gDNA used as material had been derived from T cells, B-cell-depleted T cells, or PBMCs.

Per the germline V gene, CDR1 is MDHEN and CDR2 is SYDVKM. This CDR3 comprises 14 residues. The junction had 7 bases not matched to a gene; V was cut back by 10 bases and J by 5 bases. This receptor was taken from a woman between 50 and 59 years old who had recovered from COVID-19. The source material was PBMCs or T cells enriched from blood (not recorded which). The chain has TRBV28 and TRBJ1-5; 11 bases are a match to TRBD1. DNA of the CDR3: TGTGCCATCGGACAGGGGGCCACTCATCAGCCCCAGCATTTT. Residues: CAIGQGATHQPQHF.